This T cell receptor (beta chain) was retrieved from a study of blood T cells in healthy people across ages. A J-beta primer mix and a sample-barcoded 5' primer were used in a second PCR of roughly 7 to 12 cycles. MiXCR, applied by TCRdb to the 5' RACE reads, yields one record per CDR3 protein. In the table there are hundreds of thousands of distinct CDR3 sequences, around a quarter of which are singletons. The table lists this clonotype with a few counts. Germline V CDR1 and CDR2: SGHNT, YENEEA. The CDR3 is 11 residues long. The V and J ends lost 3 bases and 12 bases, in that order; junction bases with no gene match: 2. These records were also assigned to another study, of T cells of mothers and their children.

The sequence came from a boy aged 5-17 years in good health. The sequenced sample was blood. This chain connects TRBV11-3 to TRBJ2-1; TRBD1 matches 7 bases. The CDR3 sequence is CASSFRGMQFF. The CDR3 nucleotides read TGTGCCAGCAGCTTCAGGGGGATGCAGTTCTTC.